These T cell receptor beta chains were read from a single sample in a study of coeliac disease. Profiling relied on immunoSEQ multiplex PCR, and the TCRdb table lists in-frame clones only, not all of them. The table lists approximately 4,400 clones, roughly 60% of them singletons. The sequencing sample was made of intraepithelial lymphocytes from the gut. All receptors derive from a human donor with active celiac disease. CDR3s include the opening cysteine and the closing phenylalanine or tryptophan. A D gene is named only where the DNA matches it firmly. Only part of the rows carry a size: once, few, many, or a class if the clone is expanded.

CASTNDLRQPQHF TGTGCCAGCACCAACGACTTGCGTCAGCCCCAGCATTTT TRBV6-5 . TRBJ1-5 .
CASSQEGLAGGSYEQYF TGTGCCAGCAGCCAAGAAGGTCTAGCGGGAGGGAGCTACGAGCAGTACTTC TRBV5-4 TRBD2 TRBJ2-7 few
CASSFSRAGVREQFF TGTGCCAGCAGTTTCTCTCGAGCGGGAGTGCGTGAGCAGTTCTTC TRBV27 TRBD2 TRBJ2-1 .
CASSPQGNEQFF TGTGCCAGCAGTCCACAGGGCAATGAGCAGTTCTTC TRBV27 . TRBJ2-1 few
CASSKGARGLNQPQHF TGTGCCAGCAGCAAAGGGGCCAGGGGCCTCAATCAGCCCCAGCATTTT TRBV21-1 . TRBJ1-5 .
CASSSRDSSDTGELFF TGTGCCAGTAGTTCCAGGGACAGCTCTGACACCGGGGAGCTGTTTTTT TRBV19 TRBD1 TRBJ2-2 .
CASSAVGTGFNVLTF TGTGCCAGCAGTGCCGTTGGGACAGGCTTCAACGTCCTGACTTTC TRBV27 TRBD1 TRBJ2-6 large
CASSLAGGSTDTQYF TGTGCCAGCAGCTTAGCGGGAGGGAGCACAGATACGCAGTATTTT TRBV7-6 TRBD2 TRBJ2-3 few
CASSHTNNKETQYF TGTGCCAGCAGTCACACAAACAATAAAGAGACCCAGTACTTC TRBV28 . TRBJ2-5 .
CASSLSTSGSLSYEQYF TGTGCCAGCAGTTTATCAACTAGCGGGAGCCTCTCCTACGAGCAGTACTTC TRBV28 TRBD2 TRBJ2-7 .
CASSLTFELFF TGTGCCAGCAGTTTAACTTTCGAGCTGTTTTTT TRBV28 . TRBJ2-2 once
CASSMPGRGLNEKLFF TGTGCCAGTAGTATGCCGGGCAGAGGGCTTAATGAAAAACTGTTTTTT TRBV19 . TRBJ1-4 .
CASSLPWGREGTGELFF TGTGCCAGCAGCTTACCCTGGGGGCGGGAGGGCACCGGGGAGCTGTTTTTT TRBV11-2 TRBD2 TRBJ2-2 .
CASSSGQGQFSYEQYF TGTGCCAGCAGCTCCGGACAGGGCCAATTCTCGTACGAGCAGTACTTC TRBV7-8 TRBD1 TRBJ2-7 .
CASSLTTSGSHRQFF TGTGCCAGCAGTTTAACGACTAGCGGATCCCATCGGCAGTTCTTC TRBV27 TRBD2 TRBJ2-1 .
CASSYGLAENTGELFF TGCGCCAGCAGCTATGGACTAGCCGAGAACACCGGGGAGCTGTTTTTT TRBV4-1 TRBD2 TRBJ2-2 .
CASLDSSYEQYF TGTGCCAGCCTGGACTCCTCCTACGAGCAGTACTTC TRBV6-5 . TRBJ2-7 .
CASSGGTRTGELFF TGTGCCAGTAGTGGCGGGACCCGCACCGGGGAGCTGTTTTTT TRBV19 . TRBJ2-2 .
CASSKELQGVYEQYF TGTGCCAGCAGCAAGGAATTGCAGGGGGTCTACGAGCAGTACTTC TRBV27 TRBD1 TRBJ2-7 .
CASSDGLAGSYNEQFF TGTGCCAGCAGTGATGGGCTAGCCGGCTCCTACAATGAGCAGTTCTTC TRBV7-3 . TRBJ2-1 .
CSVVVAWTDTQYF TGCAGCGTTGTGGTGGCCTGGACAGATACGCAGTATTTT TRBV29-1 . TRBJ2-3 few
CASSPLANYEQYF TGTGCCAGCAGTCCTCTTGCGAACTACGAGCAGTACTTC TRBV7-3 . TRBJ2-7 .
CASSQRGPLAGGPRETQYF TGCGCCAGCAGCCAGAGGGGCCCCCTAGCGGGAGGGCCGCGGGAGACCCAGTACTTC TRBV4-1 TRBD2 TRBJ2-5 few
CASSLMGGGPWETQYF TGTGCCAGCAGCCTGATGGGAGGAGGGCCTTGGGAGACCCAGTACTTC TRBV11-1 . TRBJ2-5 .
CASSLLSPSFHQPQHF TGTGCCAGCAGTTTATTGTCCCCAAGCTTTCATCAGCCCCAGCATTTT TRBV28 . TRBJ1-5 .
CAWSWGGRGVEKLFF TGTGCCTGGAGTTGGGGGGGGCGCGGGGTTGAAAAACTGTTTTTT TRBV30 . TRBJ1-4 .
CASSPGVSGNTIYF TGTGCCAGCAGCCCAGGGGTTTCTGGAAACACCATATATTTT TRBV9 . TRBJ1-3 .
CASSLGDSDSAYEQYF TGTGCCAGCAGCTTGGGCGATTCGGACAGTGCCTACGAGCAGTACTTC TRBV5-4 . TRBJ2-7 .
CASSPWGLAGTQYF TGTGCCAGCAGCCCCTGGGGGCTGGCGGGTACGCAGTATTTT TRBV9 . TRBJ2-3 .
CASSRGGNEQFF TGTGCCAGCAGTAGGGGGGGGAATGAGCAGTTCTTC TRBV27 . TRBJ2-1 .
CASSAGGVSYEQYF TGCGCCAGCAGTGCCGGGGGGGTTTCGTACGAGCAGTACTTC TRBV5-1 TRBD2 TRBJ2-7 medium-sized
CASSWRRQGGEAFF TGTGCCAGCAGTTGGAGGAGACAGGGTGGAGAAGCTTTCTTT TRBV27 TRBD1 TRBJ1-1 .
CASSEGWERGYTF TGTGCCAGCAGCGAGGGGTGGGAACGGGGCTACACCTTC TRBV9 . TRBJ1-2 .
CASRHAGATEAFF TGTGCCAGCAGACATGCAGGGGCTACTGAAGCTTTCTTT TRBV28 . TRBJ1-1 .
CAWKGGAPLHEQYF TGTGCCTGGAAAGGTGGAGCCCCCCTCCACGAGCAGTACTTC TRBV30 . TRBJ2-7 .
CASSGSVITNTGELFF TGTGCCAGCAGCGGTTCGGTAATCACGAACACCGGGGAGCTGTTTTTT TRBV9 . TRBJ2-2 medium-sized
CASSASLAGVFYEQYF TGTGCCAGCAGCGCCTCCCTAGCGGGGGTATTCTACGAGCAGTACTTC TRBV7-2 TRBD2 TRBJ2-7 .
CASSLGTGHYGYTF TGTGCCAGCAGTTTGGGGACAGGCCACTATGGCTACACCTTC TRBV6-5 TRBD1 TRBJ1-2 .
CASSSRRLDGGRDNEQFF TGTGCCAGCAGCTCTAGGAGGCTAGACGGCGGGAGGGACAATGAGCAGTTCTTC TRBV7-8 TRBD2 TRBJ2-1 .
CASSLSGQGSHEQYF TGCGCCAGCAGCTTGTCGGGACAGGGTTCCCACGAGCAGTACTTC TRBV5-1 TRBD1 TRBJ2-7 .
CAISASGRTGELFF TGTGCCATCAGTGCTAGCGGGAGAACCGGGGAGCTGTTTTTT TRBV10-3 TRBD2 TRBJ2-2 medium-sized
CASSDGQGVEKLFF TGTGCCAGCAGCGATGGACAGGGGGTGGAAAAACTGTTTTTT TRBV5-5 TRBD1 TRBJ1-4 few
CASSLELTGNQPQHF TGTGCCAGCAGCCTCGAACTCACAGGGAATCAGCCCCAGCATTTT TRBV5-4 . TRBJ1-5 .
CASSIGQGVGTEAFF TGTGCCAGTAGTATAGGCCAGGGGGTCGGGACTGAAGCTTTCTTT TRBV19 TRBD1 TRBJ1-1 few
CASRATGGNYGYTF TGTGCCAGCAGGGCGACAGGGGGCAATTATGGCTACACCTTC TRBV28 TRBD1 TRBJ1-2 .
CASSPAEGPATNEKLFF TGTGCCAGCAGTCCAGCGGAGGGGCCCGCAACTAATGAAAAACTGTTTTTT TRBV28 . TRBJ1-4 .
CASSLGVSVEQFF TGTGCCAGCAGCTTAGGTGTGAGCGTTGAGCAGTTCTTC TRBV7-9 . TRBJ2-1 few
CASSYAGGGTGELFF TGTGCCAGTAGTTACGCGGGAGGCGGCACCGGGGAGCTGTTTTTT TRBV19 TRBD2 TRBJ2-2 .